A single sample gave rise to the 11 T cell receptor beta chains below, sequenced in a study of T cells in Graves' hyperthyroidism and ophthalmopathy. What was amplified from RNA transcripts were TCR beta CDR3 regions. Initially, a first-round RT-PCR of the TCR CDR3 employed the HTBI primer set. TCRdb used MiXCR to reprocess the multiplex PCR reads, holding one entry per CDR3 protein. The data contain approximately 370,000 distinct CDR3 sequences, 15% of them seen just once; the ten biggest clones take up 32%. The sample was blood. These receptors were taken from a woman aged 30 to 39 with Graves' hyperthyroidism.

This clonotype occurred many times. The chain combines TRBV13 with TRBJ1-4; the match to TRBD1 covers 7 bases. V gave up 0 bases and J gave up 4 bases; unmatched junction bases: 8. Germline CDR1 and CDR2: PRHDT and FYEKMQ (reference sequence). The CDR3 extends over 17 amino acids. The CDR3 sequence: CASSLGEEGQSNEKLFF. CDR3 DNA sequence: TGTGCCAGCAGCTTAGGAGAGGAGGGACAGAGTAATGAAAAACTGTTTTTT.

V gene TRBV27 combines with J gene TRBJ2-5, with D possibly being TRBD1 or TRBD2 (5 bases each). Between the trimmed V and J ends, which lost 5 bases and 7 bases, there was a span of 14 bases. This CDR3 has 13 residues. Germline CDR1 is MNHEY and CDR2 is SMNVEV (reference sequence). CDR3 coding DNA: TGTGCCAGCAGTCCACGGGACCCGCGGACCCAGTACTTC. It codes for CASSPRDPRTQYF.

This clonotype turned up a few times. The CDR3 sequence: CASSLASVGLRQPQHF. CDR3 nucleotides: TGTGCCAGCAGCTTAGCGTCCGTGGGACTGAGGCAGCCCCAGCATTTT. The chain has TRBV7-8 and TRBJ1-5; possibly TRBD1 for D (5 bases). Trimming shortened V by 0 bases and J by 7 bases, and 16 bases separated the two germline ends. There are 16 residues in the CDR3. The germline V gene has CDR1 SGHVS and CDR2 FQNEAQ.

CDR3 DNA: TGCAGTGCCCTATTCGGGACTAGTGGGGAGCAGTACTTC. Protein: CSALFGTSGEQYF. The genes are TRBV20-1 and TRBJ2-7; TRBD2 aligns across 8 bases. CDR1 DFQATT and CDR2 SNEGSKA come from the germline V gene (reference sequence). Trimming at V came to 6 bases and at J to 7 bases, leaving 11 bases not matched to a gene. The CDR3 loop spans 13 amino acids.

In its sample, this clonotype was seen many times. The chain combines TRBV28 with TRBJ2-3, with no clear D. Germline V gene data show CDR1 as MDHEN and CDR2 as SYDVKM. Trimming stripped 2 bases from V and 2 bases from J, with 5 bases between. The CDR3 extends over 13 amino acids. The CDR3 spells CASSLRHTDTQYF. The DNA of the CDR3 is TGTGCCAGCAGTTTAAGGCACACAGATACGCAGTATTTT.

This clonotype was picked up many times. The chain uses TRBV18 and TRBJ2-3; D is uncertain. The germline gives CDR1 KGHSH, CDR2 LQKENI. The V and J ends lost 0 bases and 5 bases respectively, with 3 bases between them. This CDR3 is 12 amino acids long. The CDR3 here is CASSPPEDTQYF. The CDR3 DNA sequence: TGTGCCAGCTCACCACCGGAAGATACGCAGTATTTT.

Many counts were recorded for this clonotype. CDR3 protein: CASSPEVGETQYF. Written as DNA, the CDR3 is TGTGCCAGCTCACCCGAGGTGGGAGAGACCCAGTACTTC. The chain carries TRBV18 and TRBJ2-5, with D unresolved. The V gene lost 3 bases and the J gene lost 4 bases, with 9 bases spanning the gap. Germline CDR1 is KGHSH and CDR2 is LQKENI. The CDR3 contains 13 residues.

This clonotype came up many times. The V and J genes are TRBV30 and TRBJ2-7; 9 bases are shared with TRBD1. The germline V gene encodes CDR1 GTSNPN and CDR2 SVGIG (reference sequence). With V trimmed by 3 bases and J by 2 bases, 2 bases remained unmatched. There are 13 residues in the CDR3. Written as DNA, the CDR3 is TGTGCCTGGAGACGACAGGGGGCCTACGAGCAGTACTTC. Protein product: CAWRRQGAYEQYF.

This chain joins TRBV5-6 and TRBJ2-2; D is possibly TRBD2 (5 bases). Trimming took 4 bases from V and 6 from J, leaving 7 bases between them. CDR1 SGHDT and CDR2 YYEEEE come from the germline V gene. The CDR3 length is 12 residues. CDR3 protein: CASSRGSGELFF. The CDR3 DNA reads as TGTGCCAGCAGCAGAGGGTCCGGGGAGCTGTTTTTT.

This clonotype was seen ten or more times. The V gene is TRBV6-5, the J gene TRBJ2-1; possible D gene TRBD2, 6 bases. The length of the CDR3 is 16 residues. Germline CDR1 MNHEY, CDR2 SVGAGI. Trimming pared 2 bases from V and 0 bases from J, leaving 11 bases between. In DNA, the CDR3 is TGTGCCAGCAGTTACGATCCCGGGGGCTCCTACAATGAGCAGTTCTTC. Translation gives CASSYDPGGSYNEQFF.

This clonotype has a handful of counts. This chain connects TRBV7-8 to TRBJ1-6; 9 nucleotides agree with TRBD1. Trimming at V came to 3 bases and at J to 7 bases, leaving 4 bases not matched to a gene. CDR1 and CDR2 from the germline V gene are SGHVS and FQNEAQ. The CDR3 extends over 15 amino acids. The CDR3 DNA is TGTGCCAGCAGCTTTCTGGGACAGGGAAATTCACCCCTCCACTTT. This translates into CASSFLGQGNSPLHF.